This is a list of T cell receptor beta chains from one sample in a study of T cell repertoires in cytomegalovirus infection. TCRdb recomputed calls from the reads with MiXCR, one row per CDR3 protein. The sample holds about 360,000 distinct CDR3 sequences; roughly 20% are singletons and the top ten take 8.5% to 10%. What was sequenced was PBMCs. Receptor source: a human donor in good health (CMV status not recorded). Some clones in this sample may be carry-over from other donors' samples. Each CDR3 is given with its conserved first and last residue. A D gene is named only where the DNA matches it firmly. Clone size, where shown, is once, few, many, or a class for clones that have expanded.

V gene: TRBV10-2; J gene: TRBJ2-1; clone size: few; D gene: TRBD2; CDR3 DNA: TGCGCCAGCAGTGAGTACCCGGGACTAGTAAATGAGCAGTTCTTC; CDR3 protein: CASSEYPGLVNEQFF
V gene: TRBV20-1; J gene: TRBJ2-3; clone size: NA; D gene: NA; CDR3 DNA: TGCAGTGTCGTTGGGGGGTCCACAGATACGCAGTATTTT; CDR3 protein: CSVVGGSTDTQYF
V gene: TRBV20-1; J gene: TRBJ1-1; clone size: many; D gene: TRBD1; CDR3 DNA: TGCAGTGCTAGAGAGCAGGGGGCGGCGAACACTGAAGCTTTCTTT; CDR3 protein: CSAREQGAANTEAFF
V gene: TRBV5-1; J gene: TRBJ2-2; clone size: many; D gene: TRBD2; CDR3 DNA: TGCGCCAGCAGCACGGGACTAGCGGGAGGAGCCGGGGAGCTGTTTTTT; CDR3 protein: CASSTGLAGGAGELFF
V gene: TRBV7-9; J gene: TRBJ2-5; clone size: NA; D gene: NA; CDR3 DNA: TGTGCCAGCAGCCCCCTTCTCTATGAGCAAGAGACCCAGTACTTC; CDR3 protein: CASSPLLYEQETQYF
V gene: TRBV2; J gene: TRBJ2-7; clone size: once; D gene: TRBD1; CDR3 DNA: TGTGCCACCTTTTCTCCGGGACAGACTTACGAGCAGTACTTC; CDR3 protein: CATFSPGQTYEQYF
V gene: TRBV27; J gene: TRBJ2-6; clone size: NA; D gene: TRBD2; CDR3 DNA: TGTGCCAGCAGCGGGGGGGGGGCCAACGTCCTGACTTTC; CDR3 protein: CASSGGGANVLTF
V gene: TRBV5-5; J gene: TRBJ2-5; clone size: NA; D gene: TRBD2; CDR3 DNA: TGTGCCAGCAGTTCTCCGGAAGCGGGGGGGTGGACCCAGTACTTC; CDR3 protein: CASSSPEAGGWTQYF
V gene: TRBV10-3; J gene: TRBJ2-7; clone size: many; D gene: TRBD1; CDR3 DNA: TGTGCCATCAGTGAGTCAAGGGGGCCGTACGAGCAGTACTTC; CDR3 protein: CAISESRGPYEQYF
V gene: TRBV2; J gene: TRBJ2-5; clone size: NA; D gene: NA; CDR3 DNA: TGTGCCAGCAGTGAGAGGCAAGAGACCCAGTACTTC; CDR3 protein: CASSERQETQYF
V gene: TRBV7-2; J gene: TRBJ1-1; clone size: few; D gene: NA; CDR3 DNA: TGTGCCAGCAGCCCCCAGGCGGGGTCGGCTTTCTTT; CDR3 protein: CASSPQAGSAFF
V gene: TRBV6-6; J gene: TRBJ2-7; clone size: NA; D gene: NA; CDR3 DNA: TGTGCCAGCAGTAGTTCTAGGGGTGGTGAGCAGTACTTC; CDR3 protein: CASSSSRGGEQYF
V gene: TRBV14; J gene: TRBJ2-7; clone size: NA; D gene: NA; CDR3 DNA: TGTGCCAGCAGCCAAGATCCCCGAGCGGGTGTCTACGAGCAGTACTTC; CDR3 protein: CASSQDPRAGVYEQYF
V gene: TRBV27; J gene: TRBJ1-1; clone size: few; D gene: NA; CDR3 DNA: TGTGCCAGCAGTTTGGGTTATAGCACTGAAGCTTTCTTT; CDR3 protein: CASSLGYSTEAFF
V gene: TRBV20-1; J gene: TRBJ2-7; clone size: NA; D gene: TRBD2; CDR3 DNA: TGCAGTGCGTCCGGGGGGGCATATACCTACGAGCAGTACTTC; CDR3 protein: CSASGGAYTYEQYF
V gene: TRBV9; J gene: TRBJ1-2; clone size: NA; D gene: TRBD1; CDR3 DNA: TGTGCCAGCAGCCTAAGGACAGGAGCTTATAACTATGGCTACACCTTC; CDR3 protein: CASSLRTGAYNYGYTF